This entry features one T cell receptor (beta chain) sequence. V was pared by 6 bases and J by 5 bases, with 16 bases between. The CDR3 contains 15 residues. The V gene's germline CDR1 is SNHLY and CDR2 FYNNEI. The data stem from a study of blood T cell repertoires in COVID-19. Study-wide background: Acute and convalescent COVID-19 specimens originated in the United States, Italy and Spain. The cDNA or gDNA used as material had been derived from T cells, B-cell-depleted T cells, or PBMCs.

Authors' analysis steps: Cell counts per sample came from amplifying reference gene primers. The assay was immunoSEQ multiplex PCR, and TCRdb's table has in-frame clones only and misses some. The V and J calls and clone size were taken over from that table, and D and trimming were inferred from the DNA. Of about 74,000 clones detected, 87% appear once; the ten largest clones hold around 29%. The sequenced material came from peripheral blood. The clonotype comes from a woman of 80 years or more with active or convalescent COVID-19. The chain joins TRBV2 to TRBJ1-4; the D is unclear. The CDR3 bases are TGTGCCAGCAGGGGCTTGGCAGCTGAGAATGAAAAACTGTTTTTT. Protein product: CASRGLAAENEKLFF.